This T cell receptor (beta chain) was captured by sequencing in a study of beta chain features in type 1 diabetes. The sequenced template was cDNA made from the entire isolated RNA. The data were produced by immunoSEQ multiplex PCR, yet TCRdb's version contains in-frame clones alone and is incomplete. The repertoire holds about 270,000 clones, with more than 13% as singletons. Study-level findings and limits: TCRB CDR3s from Type 1 diabetes patients were moderately but significantly shorter in all four CD4+ subsets.

After removal of 4 bases from V and 5 bases from J, the junction contained 5 bases not matched to a gene. Germline V CDR1 and CDR2: SGHNT, YYREEE (reference sequence). The CDR3 is 14 amino acids. About this clone itself: Its antigen is still unknown.

The sequence was collected from a young man with type 1 diabetes. Sequenced material: naive CD4+ T cells from blood. The chain links TRBV5-4 to TRBJ2-2; 7 nucleotides agree with TRBD2. The CDR3 reads CASSLISGTGELFF. The CDR3 nucleotides read TGTGCCAGCAGCCTGATTAGCGGGACCGGGGAGCTGTTTTTT.